The source of this TCR beta chain is a study of shared clonotypes between healthy human individuals. Across the study: The cohort comprised a couple of women and a few men. Their ages spanned 18 to 49 years.

Profiling relied on immunoSEQ multiplex PCR, and the TCRdb table lists in-frame clones only, not all of them. The repertoire includes a few million clones, over 85% of them detected once, and approximately 0.4% sits in the top ten. The V gene's germline CDR1 is SGHTA and CDR2 FQGTGA. Germline trimming cut 3 bases from V and 4 bases from J; bases unmatched to any gene: 3. There are 14 residues in the CDR3. The receptor was derived from a man younger than 35 in good health. Some clones in this sample may be carry-over from other donors' samples. Sequences were obtained from naive CD4+ T cells from PBMCs. Indicated subset: CD45RA+ positively selected. The chain has TRBV7-3 and TRBJ1-3; 7 nucleotides align to TRBD1. Written as DNA, the CDR3 is TGTGCCAGCAGCTTCGGGACAGACGGAAACACCATATATTTT. Translated, it gives CASSFGTDGNTIYF.